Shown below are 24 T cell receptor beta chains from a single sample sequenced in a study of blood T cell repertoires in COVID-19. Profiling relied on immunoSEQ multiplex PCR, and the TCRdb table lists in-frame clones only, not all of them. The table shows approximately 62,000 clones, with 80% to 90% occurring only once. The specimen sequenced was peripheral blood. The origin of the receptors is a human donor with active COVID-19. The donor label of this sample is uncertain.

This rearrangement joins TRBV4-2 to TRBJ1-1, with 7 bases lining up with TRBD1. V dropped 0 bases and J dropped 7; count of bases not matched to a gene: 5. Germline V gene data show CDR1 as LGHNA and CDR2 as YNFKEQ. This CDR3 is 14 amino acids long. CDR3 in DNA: TGTGCCAGCAGCCAAGAAGGGGGCGGGGATGAAGCTTTCTTT. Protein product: CASSQEGGGDEAFF.

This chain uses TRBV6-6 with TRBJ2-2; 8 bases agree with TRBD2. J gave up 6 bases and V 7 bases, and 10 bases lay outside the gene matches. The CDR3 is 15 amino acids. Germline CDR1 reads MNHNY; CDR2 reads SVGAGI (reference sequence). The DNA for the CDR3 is TGTGCCAGCAATCCTACCCGTAGCGGGGCCGGGGAGCTGTTTTTT. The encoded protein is CASNPTRSGAGELFF.

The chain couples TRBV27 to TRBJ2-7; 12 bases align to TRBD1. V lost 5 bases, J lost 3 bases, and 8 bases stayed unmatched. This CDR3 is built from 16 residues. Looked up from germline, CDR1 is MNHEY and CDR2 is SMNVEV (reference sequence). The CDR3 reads CASSPGTGGFRYEQYF. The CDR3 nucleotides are TGTGCCAGCAGTCCCGGGACAGGGGGCTTTCGCTACGAGCAGTACTTC.

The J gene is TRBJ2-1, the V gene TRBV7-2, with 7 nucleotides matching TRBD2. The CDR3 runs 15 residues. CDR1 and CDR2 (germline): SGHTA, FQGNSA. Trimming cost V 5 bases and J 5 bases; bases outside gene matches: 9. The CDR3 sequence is CASSPIGRRDNEQFF. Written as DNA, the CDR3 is TGTGCCAGCAGCCCGATCGGGAGGAGAGACAATGAGCAGTTCTTC. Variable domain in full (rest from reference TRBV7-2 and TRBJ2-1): GAGVSQSPSNKVTEKGKDVELRCDPISGHTALYWYRQSLGQGLEFLIYFQGNSAPDKSGLPSDRFSAERTGGSVSTLTIQRTQQEDSAVYLCASSPIGRRDNEQFFGPGTRLTVL.

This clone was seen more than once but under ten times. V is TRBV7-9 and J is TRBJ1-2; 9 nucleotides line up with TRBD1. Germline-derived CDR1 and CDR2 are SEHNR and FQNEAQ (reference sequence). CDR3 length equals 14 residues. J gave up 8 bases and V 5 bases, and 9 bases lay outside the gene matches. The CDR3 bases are TGTGCCAGCAGCCCCCCGGGACAGGGATACGGCTACACCTTC. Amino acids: CASSPPGQGYGYTF.

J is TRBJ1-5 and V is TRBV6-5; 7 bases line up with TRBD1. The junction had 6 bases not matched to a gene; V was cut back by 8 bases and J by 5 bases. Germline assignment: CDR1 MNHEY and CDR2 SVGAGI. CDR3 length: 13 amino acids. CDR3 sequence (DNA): TGTGCCAGCCGACAGGGCGGGGATCAGCCCCAGCATTTT. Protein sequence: CASRQGGDQPQHF.

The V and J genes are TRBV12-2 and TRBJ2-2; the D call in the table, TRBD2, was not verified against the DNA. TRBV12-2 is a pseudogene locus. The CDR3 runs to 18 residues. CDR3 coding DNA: TGTGCAAGTCGCTTAGCGATGGTAGCGGGACATGAGGGCGGGGAGCTGTTTTTT. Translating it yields CASRLAMVAGHEGGELFF.

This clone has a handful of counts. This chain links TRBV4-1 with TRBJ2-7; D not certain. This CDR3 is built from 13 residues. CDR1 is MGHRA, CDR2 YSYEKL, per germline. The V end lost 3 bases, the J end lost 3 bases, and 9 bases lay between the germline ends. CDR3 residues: CASSQSRIYEQYF. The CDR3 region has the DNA TGCGCCAGCAGCCAGAGTAGAATCTACGAGCAGTACTTC.

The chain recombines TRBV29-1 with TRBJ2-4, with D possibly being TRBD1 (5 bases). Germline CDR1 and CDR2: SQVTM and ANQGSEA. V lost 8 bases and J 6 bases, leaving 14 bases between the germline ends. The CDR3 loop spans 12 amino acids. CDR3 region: CSIVRGGNIQYF. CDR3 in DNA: TGCAGCATCGTTAGGGGCGGAAACATTCAGTACTTC.

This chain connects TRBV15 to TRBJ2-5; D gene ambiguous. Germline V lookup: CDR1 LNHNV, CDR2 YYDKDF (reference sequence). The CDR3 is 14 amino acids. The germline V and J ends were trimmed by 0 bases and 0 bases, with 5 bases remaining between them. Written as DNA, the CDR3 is TGTGCCACCAGCAGAGATCTGTACCAAGAGACCCAGTACTTC. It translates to CATSRDLYQETQYF.

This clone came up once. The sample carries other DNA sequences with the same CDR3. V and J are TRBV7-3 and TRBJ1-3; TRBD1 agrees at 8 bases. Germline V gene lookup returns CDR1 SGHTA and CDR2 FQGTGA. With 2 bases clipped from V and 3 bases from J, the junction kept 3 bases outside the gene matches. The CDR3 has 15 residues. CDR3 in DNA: TGTGCCAGCAGCTTATCAGGGGGCTTTGGAAACACCATATATTTT. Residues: CASSLSGGFGNTIYF.

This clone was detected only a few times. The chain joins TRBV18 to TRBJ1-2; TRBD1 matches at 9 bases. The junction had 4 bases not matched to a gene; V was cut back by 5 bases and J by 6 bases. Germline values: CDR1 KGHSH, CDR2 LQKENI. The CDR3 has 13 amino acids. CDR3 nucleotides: TGTGCCAGCTCATCACAGGGGGCTGATGGCTACACCTTC. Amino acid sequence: CASSSQGADGYTF.

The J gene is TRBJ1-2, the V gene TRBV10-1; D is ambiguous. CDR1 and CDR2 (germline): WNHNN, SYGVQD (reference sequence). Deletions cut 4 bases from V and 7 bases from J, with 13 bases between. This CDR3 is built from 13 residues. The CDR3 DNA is TGCGCCAGCAGTGTCGAAAGGGCGGGTGGCTACACCTTC. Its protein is CASSVERAGGYTF.

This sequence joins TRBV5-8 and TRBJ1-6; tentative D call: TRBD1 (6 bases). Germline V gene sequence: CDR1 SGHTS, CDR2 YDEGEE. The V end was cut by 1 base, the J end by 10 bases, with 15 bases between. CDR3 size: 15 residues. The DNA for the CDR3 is TGTGCCAGCAGCTTGCCAGGGGCGCAGCGGTCACCCCTCCACTTT. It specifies CASSLPGAQRSPLHF.

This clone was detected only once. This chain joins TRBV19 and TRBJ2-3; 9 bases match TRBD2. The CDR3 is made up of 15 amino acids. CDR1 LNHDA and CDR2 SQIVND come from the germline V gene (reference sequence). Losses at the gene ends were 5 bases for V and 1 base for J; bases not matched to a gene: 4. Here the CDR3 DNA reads TGTGCCAGTAGTCTTAGGACTAGCGGCACAGATACGCAGTATTTT. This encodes CASSLRTSGTDTQYF.

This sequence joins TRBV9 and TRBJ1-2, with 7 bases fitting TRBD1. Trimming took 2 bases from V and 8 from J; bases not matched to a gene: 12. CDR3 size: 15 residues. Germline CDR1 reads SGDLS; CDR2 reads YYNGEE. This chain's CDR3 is CASSVMDRPRLGYTF. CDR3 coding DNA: TGTGCCAGCAGCGTTATGGACAGGCCTAGGTTAGGCTACACCTTC.

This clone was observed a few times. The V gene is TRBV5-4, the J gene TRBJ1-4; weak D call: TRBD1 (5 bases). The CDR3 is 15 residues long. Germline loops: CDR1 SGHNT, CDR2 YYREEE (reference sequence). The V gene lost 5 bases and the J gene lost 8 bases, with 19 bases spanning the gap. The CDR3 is CASSSGSGQGEKLFF. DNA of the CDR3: TGTGCCAGCAGTTCCGGATCAGGGCAGGGCGAAAAACTGTTTTTT. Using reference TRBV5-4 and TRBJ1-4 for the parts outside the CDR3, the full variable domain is ETGVTQSPTHLIKTRGQQVTLRCSSQSGHNTVSWYQQALGQGPQFIFQYYREEENGRGNFPPRFSGLQFPNYSSELNVNALELDDSALYLCASSSGSGQGEKLFFGSGTQLSVL.

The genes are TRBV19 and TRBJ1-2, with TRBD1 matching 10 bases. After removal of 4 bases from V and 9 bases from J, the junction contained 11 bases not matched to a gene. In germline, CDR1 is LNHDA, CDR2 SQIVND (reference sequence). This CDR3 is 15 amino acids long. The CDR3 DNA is TGTGCCAGTAGTAATCACCAGAGGACAGGGGGACGCTACACCTTC. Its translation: CASSNHQRTGGRYTF.

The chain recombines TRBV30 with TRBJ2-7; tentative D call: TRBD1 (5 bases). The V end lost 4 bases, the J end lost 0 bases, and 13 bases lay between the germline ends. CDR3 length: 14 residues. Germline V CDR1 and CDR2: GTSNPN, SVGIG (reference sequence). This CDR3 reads CAWKRQLSSYEQYF. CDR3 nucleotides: TGTGCCTGGAAGAGACAGTTGAGCTCCTACGAGCAGTACTTC.

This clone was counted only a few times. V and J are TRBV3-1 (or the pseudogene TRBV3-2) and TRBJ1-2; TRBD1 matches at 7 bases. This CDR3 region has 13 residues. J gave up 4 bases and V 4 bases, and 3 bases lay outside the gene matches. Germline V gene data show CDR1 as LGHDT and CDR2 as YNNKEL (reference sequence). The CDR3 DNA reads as TGTGCCAGCAGCCCGGACAGGTCCTATGGCTACACCTTC. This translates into CASSPDRSYGYTF.

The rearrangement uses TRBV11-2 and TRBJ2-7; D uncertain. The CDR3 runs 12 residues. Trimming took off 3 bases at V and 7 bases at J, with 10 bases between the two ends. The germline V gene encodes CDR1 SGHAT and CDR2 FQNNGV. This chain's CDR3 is CASSFDTSEQYF. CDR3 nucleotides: TGTGCCAGCAGCTTCGACACGAGTGAGCAGTACTTC.

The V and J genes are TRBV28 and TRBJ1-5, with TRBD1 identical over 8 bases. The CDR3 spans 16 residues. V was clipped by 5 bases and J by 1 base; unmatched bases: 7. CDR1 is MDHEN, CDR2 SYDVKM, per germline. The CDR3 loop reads CASSQGAGGSNQPQHF. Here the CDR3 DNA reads TGTGCCAGCAGTCAAGGGGCAGGGGGCAGCAATCAGCCCCAGCATTTT.

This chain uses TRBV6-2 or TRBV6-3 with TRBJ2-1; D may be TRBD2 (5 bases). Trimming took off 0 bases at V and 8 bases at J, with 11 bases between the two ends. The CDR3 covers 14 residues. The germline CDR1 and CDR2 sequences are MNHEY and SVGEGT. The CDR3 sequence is CASSYSRGMHEQFF. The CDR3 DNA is TGTGCCAGCAGTTACTCGAGAGGGATGCATGAGCAGTTCTTC.

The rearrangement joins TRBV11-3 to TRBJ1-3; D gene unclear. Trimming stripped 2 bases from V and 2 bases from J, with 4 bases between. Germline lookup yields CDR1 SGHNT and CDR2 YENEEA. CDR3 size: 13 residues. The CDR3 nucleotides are TGTGCCAGCAGCTTAACAGCTGGAAACACCATATATTTT. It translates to CASSLTAGNTIYF.